The 8 T cell receptor beta chains listed next were all sequenced from one sample in a study of T cells in Graves' hyperthyroidism and ophthalmopathy. The TCR beta CDR3 regions underwent amplification using RNA transcripts as the source. An initial round of RT-PCR targeting the TCR CDR3 relied on the HTBI primer set. TCRdb used MiXCR to reprocess the multiplex PCR reads, holding one entry per CDR3 protein. The sample includes around 340,000 distinct CDR3 sequences, about a sixth of them seen just once. Sequenced material: blood. The origin of the receptors is a woman in her twenties or thirties with Graves' hyperthyroidism that later progressed to Graves' ophthalmopathy.

This clonotype was observed at least ten times. J is TRBJ2-1 and V is TRBV28; 7 positions match TRBD2. Germline assignment: CDR1 MDHEN and CDR2 SYDVKM. Unmatched junction bases numbered 7, after V lost 5 bases and J lost 3 bases. This CDR3 contains 15 residues. CDR3 sequence (DNA): TGTGCCAGCAGTCGCCGGGACTACCACTACAATGAGCAGTTCTTC. Its protein is CASSRRDYHYNEQFF.

This clonotype was counted ten times or more. The genes are TRBV11-2 and TRBJ1-2; no reliable D call. The CDR3 length is 14 residues. The germline gives CDR1 SGHAT, CDR2 FQNNGV. Trimming took 3 bases from V and 1 from J, leaving 9 bases between them. Written as DNA, the CDR3 is TGTGCCAGCAGCTTCGAGGCTTTTAACTATGGCTACACCTTC. Translating it yields CASSFEAFNYGYTF.

This clonotype has a handful of counts. V and J are TRBV6-2 or TRBV6-3 and TRBJ1-1; 9 nucleotides match TRBD1. This CDR3 is 13 amino acids long. Trimming took 5 bases from V and 6 from J; bases not matched to a gene: 4. CDR1 MNHEY and CDR2 SVGEGT come from the germline V gene. The CDR3 DNA is TGTGCCAGCAGTCGTCGGACAGGGGCTGAAGCTTTCTTT. Translating gives CASSRRTGAEAFF.

This clonotype occurred many times. This sequence joins TRBV5-4 and TRBJ2-2; 11 bases fit TRBD2. Looked up from germline, CDR1 is SGHNT and CDR2 is YYREEE (reference sequence). The ends lost 4 bases at V and 5 bases at J; junction bases unmatched: 16. This CDR3 spans 19 amino acids. CDR3 DNA: TGTGCCAGCAGCCCTTCGAGTAGCGGGAGGGCTTTGGGGACCGGGGAGCTGTTTTTT. It yields the protein CASSPSSSGRALGTGELFF.

This clonotype appeared a few times. V gene TRBV28 combines with J gene TRBJ1-5, with 10 bases identical to TRBD1. J gave up 4 bases and V 3 bases, and 12 bases lay outside the gene matches. The V gene's germline CDR1 is MDHEN and CDR2 SYDVKM. This CDR3 is built from 18 residues. CDR3 amino acids: CASSFLTIRDRGNQPQHF. The CDR3 DNA is TGTGCCAGCAGTTTTTTGACTATCCGGGACAGGGGAAATCAGCCCCAGCATTTT. Complete variable domain (other parts from reference TRBV28 and TRBJ1-5): DVKVTQSSRYLVKRTGEKVFLECVQDMDHENMFWYRQDPGLGLRLIYFSYDVKMKEKGDIPEGYSVSREKKERFSLILESASTNQTSMYLCASSFLTIRDRGNQPQHFGDGTRLSIL.

At least ten counts were recorded for this clonotype. The chain has TRBV9 and TRBJ1-4, with unresolved D. The V end lost 6 bases, the J end lost 8 bases, and 17 bases lay between the germline ends. Germline V gene data show CDR1 as SGDLS and CDR2 as YYNGEE. There are 14 residues in the CDR3. The CDR3 DNA reads TGTGCCAGCACCCCGGACGGTCGGGAGGAAAAACTGTTTTTT. It translates to CASTPDGREEKLFF.

This clonotype came up many times. The V gene is TRBV9, the J gene TRBJ1-1; 8 bases align to TRBD1. The V segment lost 1 base and the J segment 10 bases; nucleotides outside the gene matches: 15. Germline V gene lookup returns CDR1 SGDLS and CDR2 YYNGEE. This CDR3 contains 16 residues. The CDR3 bases are TGTGCCAGCAGCGTAAGTAGGACAGGGCCGTCGGAAGGAGCTTTCTTT. Protein: CASSVSRTGPSEGAFF. The complete variable domain, with remaining parts taken from reference TRBV9 and TRBJ1-1, reads DSGVTQTPKHLITATGQRVTLRCSPRSGDLSVYWYQQSLDQGLQFLIQYYNGEERAKGNILERFSAQQFPDLHSELNLSSLELGDSALYFCASSVSRTGPSEGAFFGQGTRLTVV.

In its sample, this clonotype was seen many times. The rearrangement links TRBV28 to TRBJ2-4; 7 bases match TRBD2. CDR3 length: 14 residues. Looked up from germline, CDR1 is MDHEN and CDR2 is SYDVKM. With 6 bases clipped from V and 6 bases from J, the junction kept 8 bases outside the gene matches. CDR3 region: CASSRREELNIQYF. The CDR3 region has the DNA TGTGCCAGCAGCCGTCGGGAGGAGCTAAACATTCAGTACTTC.